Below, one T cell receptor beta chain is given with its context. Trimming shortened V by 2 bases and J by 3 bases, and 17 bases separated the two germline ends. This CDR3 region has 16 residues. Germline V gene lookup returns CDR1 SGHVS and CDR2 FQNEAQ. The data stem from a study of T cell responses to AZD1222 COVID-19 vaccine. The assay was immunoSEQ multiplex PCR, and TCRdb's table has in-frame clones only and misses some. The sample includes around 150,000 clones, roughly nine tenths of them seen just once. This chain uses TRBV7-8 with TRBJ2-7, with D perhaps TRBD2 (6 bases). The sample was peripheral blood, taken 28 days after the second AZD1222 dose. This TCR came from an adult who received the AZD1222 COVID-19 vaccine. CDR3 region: CASSLIGGGGNYEQYF. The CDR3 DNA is TGTGCCAGCAGCTTAATAGGTGGCGGAGGGAACTACGAGCAGTACTTC. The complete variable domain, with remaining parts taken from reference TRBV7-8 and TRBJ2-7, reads GAGVSQSPRYKVAKRGQDVALRCDPISGHVSLFWYQQALGQGPEFLTYFQNEAQLDKSGLPSDRFFAERPEGSVSTLKIQRTQQEDSAVYLCASSLIGGGGNYEQYFGPGTRLTVT.